This T cell receptor beta chain came from a study of technical replicates of blood from a few donors (dated by TCRdb to about 2017). The V and J ends are trimmed by 0 bases and 4 bases, leaving 16 bases between them. The germline V gene specifies SGHDT as CDR1 and YYEEEE as CDR2. Its CDR3 holds 16 amino acids, cysteine through phenylalanine. Just the 48-base CDR3 DNA is kept, in frame starting at base 1. As regards this clone: Which antigen it targets is not known. Per-base qualities were not stored, and no clone one base away is much larger.

The library was prepared using the immunoSEQ multiplex PCR assay. TCRdb re-hosts the immuneACCESS table, in-frame sequences only. Its copies lack some clones; in the studies checked, an unresolved V gene accounts for under half of them, and the cause for the rest is not known. The sample has approximately 70,000 clones on record, around 93% of them singletons. The ten largest clonotypes hold 0.35% to 0.45% of the sample. Recombination connected TRBV5-6 to TRBJ1-2; the D segment could be TRBD1, given 6 matching bases. The sequence was obtained from a human donor in good health. The sample was T cells isolated from PBMCs. The base sequence is TGTGCCAGCAGCTTGGACAGTGCGACAGGTATCTATGGCTACACCTTC. This is translated as CASSLDSATGIYGYTF.